One TCR beta chain is described in this entry. Its cognate antigen has yet to be identified. The input lacks base qualities; no much larger clone sits a single base away. V and J are truncated by 2 bases and 0 bases respectively, leaving an intervening sequence of 8 bases. According to the germline V gene, CDR1 reads SNHLY and CDR2 reads FYNNEI. Spanning cysteine to phenylalanine, the CDR3 consists of 15 amino acids. Only the CDR3 region is kept as DNA, spanning 45 bases read in frame from base 1. The data were taken from a study of PD-L1 blockade in urothelial cancer (dated by TCRdb to about 2017). A note on the overall study: Therapy was started in the mid-2010s for all patients, and atezolizumab 1,200 mg was administered intravenously every 3 weeks. Blood samples were analyzed 3 weeks after the start of treatment (second dose) and 6 weeks after the start of treatment. Eight to ten patients achieved durable clinical benefit and roughly 20 did not. Blood samples gave a median of approximately 150,000 T cells and tens of thousands of unique TCRs, with a median clonality of about 0.078. Pretreatment blood TCR-seq was available for 30 or so patients, at least one posttreatment blood collection was obtained for around 25 patients, and tumor TCR-seq was available for around 25 patients. Pretreatment tumor samples, along with matched peripheral blood serially collected before and after atezolizumab treatment, were subjected to TCR sequencing. The study, an exploratory multi-omic analysis, examined somatic, immune and clinical correlates of response to PD-L1 blockade with atezolizumab in urothelial cancer. Whole exome sequencing and RNA sequencing of pretreatment tumors were performed alongside TCR sequencing in the same patients. Progression-free survival longer than 6 months counted as durable clinical benefit, and TCR features were additionally tested against both progression-free and overall survival. About nine tenths of the roughly 29 patients were males with bladder-origin urothelial cancer, and 18 of 29 reported a prior smoking history. An ECOG performance status of 0 or 1 was recorded for the patients, and 0 to 3 prior chemotherapy regimens had been received by the patients.

To estimate absolute template abundance from read counts, synthetic TCR analog templates were spiked into each PCR. Using the immunoSEQ assay, TCRbeta CDR3 regions were amplified from genomic DNA with bias-controlled V and J gene primers. Sequencing of rearranged TCRbeta segments was performed at approximately 20X coverage. The authors processed their data as follows. Sequencing errors were corrected by clustering and CDR3s were annotated against IMGT to assign V, D and J genes. Downstream analyses used only productive TCRbeta rearrangements and left out out-of-frame or stop-codon sequences. To compute clonality, Shannon entropy was normalized by the log of the number of unique productive sequences and then subtracted from one. Clones differing between time points or between blood and tumor were identified by Fisher's exact test with Benjamini-Hochberg correction at adjusted p below 0.01. In its TCRdb copy, this immuneACCESS table keeps in-frame sequences only and misses some clones. Where compared with another copy, unresolved V genes explain less than half of these, and the others have no known cause. V, J and clone size reflect that table, while D and trimming were determined from the DNA. The sample table holds around 100,000 clones, of which around 90% were seen once. Together, the top ten hold 1.5% to 2% of the sample.

General study outcomes and caveats: Because of the small sample size (n ≈ 27) and the many exploratory analyses performed, the results are intended to be regarded as hypothesis-generating. A pretreatment peripheral blood TCR clonality below the median was linked to improved progression-free and overall survival. Greater expansion of tumor-associated TCR clones in peripheral blood 3 weeks after the start of treatment was observed in patients with durable benefit (n of about 22, p = 0.022).

What this sample's time point label stands for: pretreatment peripheral blood. A total of 25 to 30 patients with locally advanced or metastatic urothelial carcinoma, treated at Memorial Sloan Kettering on a trial protocol, made up the cohort. Peripheral blood mononuclear cells were collected from each patient pretreatment and during treatment, giving between 1 and 8 total time points per patient. The Qiagen DNeasy Blood extraction kit was used to purify genomic DNA from total PBMCs and from tumor samples. PBMCs were collected pretreatment and during treatment, and were isolated and stored as previously described.

This specimen consisted of PBMCs, obtained around atezolizumab (anti-PD-L1) treatment. The TCR sequence derives from a man in his fifties or sixties with urothelial cancer. The chain employs TRBV2 and TRBJ1-3, with an unclear D gene assignment. The nucleotide sequence reads TGTGCCAGCAGTGAATGGGAGAGCTCTGGAAACACCATATATTTT. Its translation is CASSEWESSGNTIYF.